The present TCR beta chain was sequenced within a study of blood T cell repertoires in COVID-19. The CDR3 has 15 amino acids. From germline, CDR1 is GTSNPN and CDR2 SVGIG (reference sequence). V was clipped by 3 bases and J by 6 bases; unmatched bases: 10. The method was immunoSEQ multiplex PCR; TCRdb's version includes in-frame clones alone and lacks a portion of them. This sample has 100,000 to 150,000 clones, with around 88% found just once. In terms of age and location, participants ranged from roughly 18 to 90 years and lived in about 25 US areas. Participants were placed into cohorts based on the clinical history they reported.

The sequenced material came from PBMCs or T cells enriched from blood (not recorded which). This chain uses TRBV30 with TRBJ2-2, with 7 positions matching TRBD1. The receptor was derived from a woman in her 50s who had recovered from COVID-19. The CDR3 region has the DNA TGTGCCTGGAGACCCCCGGGACAGCGACCCGGGGAGCTGTTTTTT. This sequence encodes CAWRPPGQRPGELFF. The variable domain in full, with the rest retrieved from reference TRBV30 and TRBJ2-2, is SQTIHQWPATLVQPVGSPLSLECTVEGTSNPNLYWYRQAAGRGLQLLFYSVGIGQISSEVPQNLSASRPQDRQFILSSKKLLLSDSGFYLCAWRPPGQRPGELFFGEGSRLTVL.